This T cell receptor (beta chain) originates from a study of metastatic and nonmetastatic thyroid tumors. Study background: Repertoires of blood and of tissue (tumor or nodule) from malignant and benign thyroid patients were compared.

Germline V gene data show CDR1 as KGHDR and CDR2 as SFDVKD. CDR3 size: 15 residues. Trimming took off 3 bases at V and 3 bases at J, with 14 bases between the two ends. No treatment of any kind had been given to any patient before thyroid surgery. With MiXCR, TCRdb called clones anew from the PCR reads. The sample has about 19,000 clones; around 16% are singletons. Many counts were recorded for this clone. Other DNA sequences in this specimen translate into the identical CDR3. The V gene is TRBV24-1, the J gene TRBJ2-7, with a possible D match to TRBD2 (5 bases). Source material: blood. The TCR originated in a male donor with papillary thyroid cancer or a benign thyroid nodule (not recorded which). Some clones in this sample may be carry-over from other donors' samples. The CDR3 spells CATSDPLRGIYEQYF. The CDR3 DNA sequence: TGTGCCACCAGTGATCCTCTTAGAGGGATCTACGAGCAGTACTTC.